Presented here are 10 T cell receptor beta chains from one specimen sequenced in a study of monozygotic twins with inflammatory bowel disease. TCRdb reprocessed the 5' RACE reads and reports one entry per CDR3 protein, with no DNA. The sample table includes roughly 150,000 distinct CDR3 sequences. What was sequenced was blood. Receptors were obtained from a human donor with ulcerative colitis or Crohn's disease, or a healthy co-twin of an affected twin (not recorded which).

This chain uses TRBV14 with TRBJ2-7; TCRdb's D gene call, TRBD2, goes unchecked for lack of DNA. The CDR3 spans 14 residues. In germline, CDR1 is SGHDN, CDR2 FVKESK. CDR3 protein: CASSQRGGSYEQYF. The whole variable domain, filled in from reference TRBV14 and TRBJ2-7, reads EAGVTQFPSHSVIEKGQTVTLRCDPISGHDNLYWYRRVMGKEIKFLLHFVKESKQDESGMPNNRFLAERTGGTYSTLKVQPAELEDSGVYFCASSQRGGSYEQYFGPGTRLTVT.

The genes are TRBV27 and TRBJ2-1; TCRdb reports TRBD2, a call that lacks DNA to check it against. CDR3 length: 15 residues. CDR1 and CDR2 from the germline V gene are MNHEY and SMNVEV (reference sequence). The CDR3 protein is CASSLVRLADNEQFF.

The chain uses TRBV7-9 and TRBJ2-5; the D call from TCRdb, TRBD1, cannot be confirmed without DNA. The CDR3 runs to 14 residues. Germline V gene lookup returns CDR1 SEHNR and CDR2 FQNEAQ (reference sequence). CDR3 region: CASSLRGKIGIQYF. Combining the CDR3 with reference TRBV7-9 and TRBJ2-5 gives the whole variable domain DTGVSQNPRHKITKRGQNVTFRCDPISEHNRLYWYRQTLGQGPEFLTYFQNEAQLEKSRLLSDRFSAERPKGSFSTLEIQRTEQGDSAMYLCASSLRGKIGIQYFGPGTRLLVL.

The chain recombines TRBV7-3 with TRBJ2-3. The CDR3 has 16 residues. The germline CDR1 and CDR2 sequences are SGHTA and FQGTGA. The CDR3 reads CASSLSKGGMFDTQYF.

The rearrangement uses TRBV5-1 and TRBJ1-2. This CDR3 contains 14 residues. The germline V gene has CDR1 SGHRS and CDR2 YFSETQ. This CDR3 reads CASSLGRSNYGYTF.

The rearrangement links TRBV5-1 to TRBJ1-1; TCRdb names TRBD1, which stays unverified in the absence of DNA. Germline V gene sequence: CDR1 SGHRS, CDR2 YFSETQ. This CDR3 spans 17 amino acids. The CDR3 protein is CASSSTSGGLTLTEAFF.

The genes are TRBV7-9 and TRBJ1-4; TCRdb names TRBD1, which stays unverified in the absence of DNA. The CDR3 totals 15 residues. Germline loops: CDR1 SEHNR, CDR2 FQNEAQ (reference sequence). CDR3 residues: CASSLAHEVGQKLFF.

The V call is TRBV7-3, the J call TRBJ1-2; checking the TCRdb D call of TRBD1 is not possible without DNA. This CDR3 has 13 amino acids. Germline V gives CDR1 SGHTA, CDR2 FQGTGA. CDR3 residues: CASSFGQGGGYTF.

CDR3 in amino acids: CASSRELGSPLHF. This chain links TRBV6-6 with TRBJ1-6. Germline V gives CDR1 MNHNY, CDR2 SVGAGI (reference sequence). This CDR3 spans 13 amino acids.

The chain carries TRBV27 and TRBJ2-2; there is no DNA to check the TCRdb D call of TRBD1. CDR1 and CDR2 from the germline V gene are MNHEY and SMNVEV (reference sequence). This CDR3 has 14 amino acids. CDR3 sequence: CASGATLTSGELFF.